This T cell receptor (beta chain) was found in a study of CD8 T cells in Susac syndrome. Random hexamers were used to reverse transcribe roughly 0.45 to 1 ug of RNA. Across 54 Vbeta and 13 Jbeta, immunoSEQ multiplex PCR amplified TCR beta CDR3. MiXCR, applied by TCRdb to the immunoSEQ multiplex PCR reads, yields one record per CDR3 protein. The sample carries some 260,000 distinct CDR3 sequences, 70% to 90% recorded once. CDR3 length: 17 residues. V shed 4 bases, J shed 2 bases, and the junction held 7 bases outside the gene matches. Per the germline V gene, CDR1 is SGHAT and CDR2 is FQNNGV. TCR beta from blood CD8+ and CD4+ T cells was sequenced. Patients with stable or active relapsing-remitting disease, all of them treatment-naive, made up the multiple sclerosis controls. Negative isolation yielded the CD8+ and CD4+ T cells, while FACS enriched the TEMRA cells.

Sequenced material: CD8+ T cells from PBMCs. The sequence came from a human donor with multiple sclerosis. The genes are TRBV11-2 and TRBJ2-1; TRBD2 matches 11 bases. CDR3: CASSSVAGGLPYNEQFF. In DNA, the CDR3 is TGTGCCAGCAGCTCTGTAGCGGGAGGGCTCCCCTACAATGAGCAGTTCTTC.